This entry lists 5 T cell receptor beta chains sequenced from one sample in a study of identical twins' blood T cells (dated by TCRdb to the early 2010s). The library was made by 5' RACE. The run used an Illumina Genome Analyzer IIx. Using fastp at Q25 and MiXCR, TCRdb reprocessed the public reads and kept productive beta chains. CDR3 protein duplicates are merged, each entry listing the most common genes and DNA. The sample data list fewer than 450,000 distinct CDR3 sequences, and about 28% of these were observed just once. The ten top clones hold 6% to 7% of the sample. The sample taken for sequencing was PBMCs. These receptors were collected from a woman aged 18-49 years in good health.

This clonotype occurred a few times. This chain joins TRBV19 and TRBJ1-5, with a possible D match to TRBD1 (5 bases). There are 14 residues in the CDR3. V shed 8 bases and J shed 0 bases, with 11 bases lying between them. Per germline, CDR1 LNHDA and CDR2 SQIVND (reference sequence). The chain's CDR3 is CASEGQTSNQPQHF. The CDR3 DNA follows: TGTGCCAGTGAGGGGCAGACTAGCAATCAGCCCCAGCATTTT.

The DNA of the CDR3 is TGCGCCAGCAGCTTCCAGAGGGACTATGGCTACACCTTC. This translates into CASSFQRDYGYTF. The V call is TRBV5-1, the J call TRBJ1-2; D gene ambiguous. CDR3 length equals 13 residues. Trimming stripped 2 bases from V and 3 bases from J, with 8 bases between. Germline V gene lookup returns CDR1 SGHRS and CDR2 YFSETQ.

In the case of this clonotype: Since a much larger clone is just one base distant, this may be a read error. The V gene is TRBV14, the J gene TRBJ2-1; no definite D call. The CDR3 spans 17 residues. Germline CDR1 is SGHDN and CDR2 is FVKESK. The CDR3: CAGSPFVGRLLYNEQFF. The CDR3 DNA follows: TGTGCCGGCAGCCCCTTTGTCGGTAGATTACTCTACAATGAGCAGTTCTTC.

The sample holds a few counts of this clonotype. The V gene is TRBV7-2, the J gene TRBJ2-1, with D perhaps TRBD2 (5 bases). Trimming cost V 3 bases and J 2 bases, with 14 bases left between them. Germline loops: CDR1 SGHTA, CDR2 FQGNSA. The CDR3 is 16 residues long. CDR3 in amino acids: CASSLMITSTYNEQFF. The DNA for the CDR3 is TGTGCCAGCAGCTTGATGATTACTAGTACCTACAATGAGCAGTTCTTC.

The chain links TRBV20-1 to TRBJ2-3, with 10 bases matching TRBD2. The CDR3 length is 13 residues. Germline lookup yields CDR1 DFQATT and CDR2 SNEGSKA (reference sequence). V trimming: 6 bases; J trimming: 6 bases; junction bases outside the gene matches: 6. The CDR3 reads CSARTSGYDTQYF. CDR3 DNA sequence: TGCAGTGCCCGGACTAGCGGTTACGATACGCAGTATTTT.